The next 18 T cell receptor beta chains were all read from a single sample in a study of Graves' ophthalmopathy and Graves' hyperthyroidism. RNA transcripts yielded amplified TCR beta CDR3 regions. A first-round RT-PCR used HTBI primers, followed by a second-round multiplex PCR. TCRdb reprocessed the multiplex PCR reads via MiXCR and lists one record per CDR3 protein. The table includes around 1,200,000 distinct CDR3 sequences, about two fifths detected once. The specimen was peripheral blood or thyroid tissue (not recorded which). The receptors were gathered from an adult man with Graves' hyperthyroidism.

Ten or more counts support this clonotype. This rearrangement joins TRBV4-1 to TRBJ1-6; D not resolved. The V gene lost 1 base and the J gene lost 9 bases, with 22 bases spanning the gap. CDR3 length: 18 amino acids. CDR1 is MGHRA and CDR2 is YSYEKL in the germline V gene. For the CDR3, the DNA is TGCGCCAGCAGCCAAGTTTCCATAAACCGGGTGTATGGTTCACCCCTCCACTTT. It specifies CASSQVSINRVYGSPLHF.

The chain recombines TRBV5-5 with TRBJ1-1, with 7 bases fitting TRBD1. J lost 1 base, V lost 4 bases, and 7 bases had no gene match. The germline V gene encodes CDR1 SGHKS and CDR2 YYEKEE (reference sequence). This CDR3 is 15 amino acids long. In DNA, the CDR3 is TGTGCCAGCAGCCGCGAGGGGGCCGGGAACACTGAAGCTTTCTTT. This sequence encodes CASSREGAGNTEAFF.

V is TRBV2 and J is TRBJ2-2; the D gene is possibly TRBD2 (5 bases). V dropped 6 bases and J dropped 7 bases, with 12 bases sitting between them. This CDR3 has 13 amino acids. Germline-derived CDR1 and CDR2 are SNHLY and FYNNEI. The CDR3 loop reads CASSTRGHGELFF. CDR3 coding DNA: TGTGCCAGCAGCACTAGAGGGCACGGGGAGCTGTTTTTT.

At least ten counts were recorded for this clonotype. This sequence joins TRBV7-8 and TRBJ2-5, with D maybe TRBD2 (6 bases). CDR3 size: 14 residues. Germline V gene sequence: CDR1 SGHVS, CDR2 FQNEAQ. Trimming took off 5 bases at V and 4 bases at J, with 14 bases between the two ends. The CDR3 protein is CASSLHLGGETQYF. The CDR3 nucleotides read TGTGCCAGCAGCCTCCACCTGGGGGGAGAGACCCAGTACTTC. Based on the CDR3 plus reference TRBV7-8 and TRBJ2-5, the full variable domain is GAGVSQSPRYKVAKRGQDVALRCDPISGHVSLFWYQQALGQGPEFLTYFQNEAQLDKSGLPSDRFFAERPEGSVSTLKIQRTQQEDSAVYLCASSLHLGGETQYFGPGTRLLVL.

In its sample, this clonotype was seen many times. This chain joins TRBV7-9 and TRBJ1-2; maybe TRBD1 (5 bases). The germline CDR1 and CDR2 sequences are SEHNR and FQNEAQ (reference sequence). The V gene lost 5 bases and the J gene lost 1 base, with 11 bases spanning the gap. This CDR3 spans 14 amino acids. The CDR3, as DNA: TGTGCCAGCAGCCCAGGTGGGGGTAACTATGGCTACACCTTC. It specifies CASSPGGGNYGYTF. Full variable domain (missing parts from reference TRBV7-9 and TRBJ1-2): DTGVSQNPRHKITKRGQNVTFRCDPISEHNRLYWYRQTLGQGPEFLTYFQNEAQLEKSRLLSDRFSAERPKGSFSTLEIQRTEQGDSAMYLCASSPGGGNYGYTFGSGTRLTVV.

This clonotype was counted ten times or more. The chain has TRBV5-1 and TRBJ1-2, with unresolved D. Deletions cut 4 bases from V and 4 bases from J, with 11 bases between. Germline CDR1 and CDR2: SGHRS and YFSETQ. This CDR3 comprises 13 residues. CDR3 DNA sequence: TGCGCCAGCAGCCCAGACGAAACCTATGGCTACACCTTC. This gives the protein CASSPDETYGYTF. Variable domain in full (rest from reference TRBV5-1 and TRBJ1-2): KAGVTQTPRYLIKTRGQQVTLSCSPISGHRSVSWYQQTPGQGLQFLFEYFSETQRNKGNFPGRFSGRQFSNSRSEMNVSTLELGDSALYLCASSPDETYGYTFGSGTRLTVV.

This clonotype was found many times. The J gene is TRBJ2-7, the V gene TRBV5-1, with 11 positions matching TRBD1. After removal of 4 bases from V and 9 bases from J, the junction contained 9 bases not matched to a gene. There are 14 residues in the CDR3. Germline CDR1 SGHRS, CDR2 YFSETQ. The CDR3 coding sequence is TGCGCCAGCAGCCCCGCTGGACAGGGGGCCGGGCAGTACTTC. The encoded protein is CASSPAGQGAGQYF.

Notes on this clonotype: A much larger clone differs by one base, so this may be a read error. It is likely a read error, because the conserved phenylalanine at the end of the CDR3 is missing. The CDR3 nucleotides are TGTGCCACCTATGGCTACACCCTC. Protein: CATYGYTL. The J gene is TRBJ1-2, the V gene TRBV7-3; D call uncertain. Germline CDR1 reads SGHTA; CDR2 reads FQGTGA. Trimming removed 10 bases at V and 4 bases at J, with 1 base between. The CDR3 consists of 8 residues.

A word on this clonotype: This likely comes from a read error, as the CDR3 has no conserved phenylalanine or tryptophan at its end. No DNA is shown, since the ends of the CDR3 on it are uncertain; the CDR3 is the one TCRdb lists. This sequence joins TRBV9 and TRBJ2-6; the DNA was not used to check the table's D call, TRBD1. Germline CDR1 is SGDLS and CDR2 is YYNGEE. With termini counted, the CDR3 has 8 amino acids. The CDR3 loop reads CASEGQGV.

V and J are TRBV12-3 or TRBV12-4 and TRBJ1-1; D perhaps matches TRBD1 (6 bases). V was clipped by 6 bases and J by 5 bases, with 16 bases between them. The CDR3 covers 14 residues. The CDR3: CASRETGLGTEAFF. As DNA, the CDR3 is TGTGCCAGCAGAGAGACAGGACTCGGAACTGAAGCTTTCTTT.

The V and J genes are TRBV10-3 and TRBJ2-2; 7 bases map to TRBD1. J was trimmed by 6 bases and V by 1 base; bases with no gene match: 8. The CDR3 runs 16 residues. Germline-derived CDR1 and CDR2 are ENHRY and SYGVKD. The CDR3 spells CAISEFTRGGAGELFF. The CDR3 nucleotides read TGTGCCATCAGTGAGTTTACTAGAGGGGGCGCCGGGGAGCTGTTTTTT.

CDR3 in DNA: TGTGCCAGCGTCGGGGTCTCCTATAATTCACCCCTCCACTTT. This translates into CASVGVSYNSPLHF. This chain connects TRBV3-1 to TRBJ1-6, with D uncertain. Germline lookup yields CDR1 LGHDT and CDR2 YNNKEL (reference sequence). The CDR3 length is 14 residues. V was pared by 8 bases and J by 0 bases, with 8 bases between.

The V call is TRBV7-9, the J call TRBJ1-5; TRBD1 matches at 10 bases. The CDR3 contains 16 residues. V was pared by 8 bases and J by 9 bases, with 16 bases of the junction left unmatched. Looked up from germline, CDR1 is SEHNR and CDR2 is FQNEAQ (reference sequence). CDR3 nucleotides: TGTGCCAGCGGCCTGGAGGGACAGGGGCCTGGATGGCCCCAGCATTTT. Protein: CASGLEGQGPGWPQHF.

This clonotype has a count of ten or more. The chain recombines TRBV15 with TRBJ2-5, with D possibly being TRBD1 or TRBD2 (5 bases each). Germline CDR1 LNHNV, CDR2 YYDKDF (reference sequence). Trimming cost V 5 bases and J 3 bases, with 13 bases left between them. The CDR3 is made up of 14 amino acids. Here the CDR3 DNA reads TGTGCCACCAGCTCCCTGGGACCTAAAGAGACCCAGTACTTC. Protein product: CATSSLGPKETQYF.

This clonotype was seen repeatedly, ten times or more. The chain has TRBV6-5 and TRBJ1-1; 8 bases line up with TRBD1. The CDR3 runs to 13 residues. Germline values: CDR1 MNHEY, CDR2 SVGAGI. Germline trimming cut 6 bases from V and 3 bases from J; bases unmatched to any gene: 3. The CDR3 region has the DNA TGTGCCAGCAGAGCGACAGGGGACACTGAAGCTTTCTTT. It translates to CASRATGDTEAFF.

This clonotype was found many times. The CDR3 sequence is CASSLASGVQPQHF. The CDR3 nucleotides read TGTGCCAGCAGCTTGGCCTCGGGGGTTCAGCCCCAGCATTTT. This rearrangement joins TRBV5-6 to TRBJ1-5; the D gene is possibly TRBD1 (5 bases). This CDR3 is 14 amino acids long. Looked up from germline, CDR1 is SGHDT and CDR2 is YYEEEE. V gave up 0 bases and J gave up 6 bases, with 10 bases separating them.

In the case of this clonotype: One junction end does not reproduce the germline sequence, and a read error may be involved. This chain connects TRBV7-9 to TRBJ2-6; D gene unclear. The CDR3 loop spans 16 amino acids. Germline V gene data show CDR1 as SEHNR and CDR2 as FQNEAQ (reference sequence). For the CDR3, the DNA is TGCGCCAGCAGCCAGTCGTTTGGCTCTGGGGCCAACGTCCTGACTTTC. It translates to CASSQSFGSGANVLTF.

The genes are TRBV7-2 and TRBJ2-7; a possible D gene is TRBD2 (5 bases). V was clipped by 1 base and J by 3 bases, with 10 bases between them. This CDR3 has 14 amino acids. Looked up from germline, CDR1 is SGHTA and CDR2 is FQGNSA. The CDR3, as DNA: TGTGCCAGCAGCTTAGGCGGGCCGTTCTACGAGCAGTACTTC. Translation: CASSLGGPFYEQYF.